The subject of this entry is one TCR beta chain. No antigen is known for it. Donors included only healthy HIV-negative adults lacking recent acute infections or vaccinations. Deletions cut 8 bases from V and 4 bases from J, with 9 bases between. The CDR3 spans 12 residues. Germline assignment: CDR1 SNHLY and CDR2 FYNNEI. This record comes from a study of shared clonotypes between healthy human individuals. Study in general: Contributing individuals were a couple of females and three males aged 18 to 49.

Profiling relied on immunoSEQ multiplex PCR, and the TCRdb table lists in-frame clones only, not all of them. The table shows millions of clones, with about 92% occurring only once. Whole-study results and caveats: The study sampled only blood, and tissue repertoires likely differ. With a handful of donors compared, approximately 5.5% of naive CD4 clonotypes were shared.

The TCR was taken from a man between 18 and 29 years old in good health. Some clones in this sample may be carry-over from other donors' samples. V and J are TRBV2 and TRBJ1-5; D unclear. The sequenced sample consisted of naive CD4+ T cells from PBMCs. Subset given: CD45RA+ positively selected. The CDR3, as DNA: TGTGCCAGCGGAGAAGTGAATCAGCCCCAGCATTTT. Its translation is CASGEVNQPQHF.